The present T cell receptor beta chain was sequenced within a study of a mutant IDH1 vaccine in newly diagnosed glioma. Overall study: Previous treatment comprised radiotherapy, temozolomide, or both, mostly both.

Concerning this clone itself: Antigen unknown.

Sequencing was performed with immunoSEQ multiplex PCR; in TCRdb, only in-frame clones are kept and a portion is missing. Among approximately 57,000 clones, 80% to 85% were seen once, and the ten largest hold about 8.1%. The CDR3 is made up of 14 amino acids. Germline V lookup: CDR1 GTSNPN, CDR2 SVGIG (reference sequence). With 0 bases removed from V and 1 base from J, the gap between germline ends came to 7 bases. The time point is: week 23, last vaccination. All doses held 300 ug of mutant IDH1 20-mer peptide, with topical imiquimod. The sequence derives from a woman in her 40s with glioma. Some clones in this sample may be carry-over from other donors' samples. The material was PBMCs, obtained from a glioma patient whose treatment included an IDH1 peptide vaccine. This rearrangement joins TRBV30 to TRBJ1-3, with D hard to call. The CDR3 DNA is TGTGCCTGGAGTGTAGGGCAGTCTGGAAACACCATATATTTT. Protein sequence: CAWSVGQSGNTIYF.